A single sample is the source of the 22 T cell receptor beta chains below, sequenced in a study of blood T cell repertoires in COVID-19 (dated by TCRdb to 2019 to 2021). The library was made by the immunoSEQ multiplex PCR assay. Entries here come from immuneACCESS through TCRdb and include only in-frame sequences with V and J called. Some clones fail to appear in such tables; in the studies checked, an unresolved V gene covers under half of the shortfall, and the cause of the remainder is unknown. For this sample the table gives 150,000 or so clones, of which approximately 86% were detected only once. Of the sample, over 1.5% falls within the top ten clones. Material: peripheral blood. Source of these receptors: a woman aged 60-75 years with acute or convalescent COVID-19.

This sequence joins TRBV3-1 (or the pseudogene TRBV3-2) and TRBJ1-1, with D tentatively TRBD1 (5 bases). Looked up from germline, CDR1 is LGHDT and CDR2 is YNNKEL (reference sequence). This CDR3 region has 14 residues. The V and J ends lost 1 base and 3 bases respectively, with 9 bases between them. The CDR3 is CASSQVATDTEAFF. The CDR3 nucleotides read TGTGCCAGCAGCCAAGTCGCGACAGACACTGAAGCTTTCTTT.

The chain couples TRBV5-1 to TRBJ2-5; 7 positions agree with TRBD1. CDR1 is SGHRS and CDR2 is YFSETQ in the germline V gene. CDR3 size: 16 residues. The V segment lost 4 bases and the J segment 5 bases; nucleotides outside the gene matches: 14. The CDR3: CASSRGTGDPGETQYF. In DNA form, the CDR3 reads TGCGCCAGCAGCCGGGGTACAGGGGACCCAGGGGAGACCCAGTACTTC.

The chain employs TRBV12-3 or TRBV12-4 and TRBJ1-6; TRBD1 is a possible D gene (5 bases). This CDR3 is 13 amino acids long. Trimming removed 2 bases at V and 8 bases at J, with 7 bases between. The CDR3 here is CASSLTGDSPLHF. The CDR3 DNA follows: TGTGCCAGCAGTTTAACAGGTGATTCACCCCTCCACTTT.

The chain employs TRBV7-2 and TRBJ2-5; D perhaps matches TRBD1 (5 bases). The CDR3 loop spans 13 amino acids. The V and J ends lost 4 bases and 5 bases respectively, with 11 bases between them. Germline V gene data show CDR1 as SGHTA and CDR2 as FQGNSA. The CDR3 DNA follows: TGTGCCAGCAGCTGGATGACAGTGGAGACCCAGTACTTC. This sequence encodes CASSWMTVETQYF.

This clone was recorded once. The genes are TRBV19 and TRBJ2-3; 10 bases map to TRBD2. This CDR3 is 16 amino acids long. The germline V gene has CDR1 LNHDA and CDR2 SQIVND (reference sequence). V lost 6 bases and J lost 2; bases outside the gene matches: 8. CDR3 sequence reads: CASRHRTSGNTDTQYF. CDR3 DNA sequence: TGTGCCAGTAGGCACAGGACTAGCGGAAACACAGATACGCAGTATTTT.

The gene calls are TRBV2 and TRBJ1-5; 7 bases are shared with TRBD1. The CDR3 consists of 17 residues. In germline, CDR1 is SNHLY, CDR2 FYNNEI. The junction had 7 bases not matched to a gene; V was cut back by 2 bases and J by 0 bases. CDR3 coding DNA: TGTGCCAGCAGTGAAAGGATTTGGGACAGTAGCAATCAGCCCCAGCATTTT. Residues: CASSERIWDSSNQPQHF.

The chain links TRBV2 to TRBJ1-2; D is undetermined. The CDR3 runs to 12 residues. Per the germline V gene, CDR1 is SNHLY and CDR2 is FYNNEI. V gave up 4 bases and J gave up 10 bases, with 13 bases separating them. The CDR3 loop is CASSVLSGDYTF. The CDR3 region has the DNA TGTGCCAGCAGTGTCCTAAGTGGTGACTACACCTTC.

The chain joins TRBV10-3 to TRBJ1-5, with TRBD1 matching 8 bases. The CDR3 has 13 amino acids. The trim removed 6 bases at V and 6 bases at J, leaving 4 bases unmatched. Germline-derived CDR1 and CDR2 are ENHRY and SYGVKD. The CDR3 loop is CAISGQGGQPQHF. The CDR3 DNA sequence: TGTGCCATCAGCGGACAGGGAGGTCAGCCCCAGCATTTT.

The chain is built from TRBV14 and TRBJ1-1; D not certain. Trimming removed 0 bases from V and 5 bases from J, with 7 bases in between. Per germline, CDR1 SGHDN and CDR2 FVKESK. The length of the CDR3 is 13 residues. CDR3 DNA sequence: TGTGCCAGCAGCCAAGATAGAGGAACTGAAGCTTTCTTT. The encoded protein is CASSQDRGTEAFF.

The chain joins TRBV27 to TRBJ2-7; unclear D gene. This CDR3 contains 14 residues. Germline V lookup: CDR1 MNHEY, CDR2 SMNVEV (reference sequence). V lost 4 bases and J lost 4, with 14 bases in between. Here the CDR3 DNA reads TGTGCCAGCAGTTCCCGAGGTTTTGAATACGAGCAGTACTTC. Amino acids: CASSSRGFEYEQYF.

The genes are TRBV6-2 or TRBV6-3 and TRBJ2-3; D uncertain. Per germline, CDR1 MNHEY and CDR2 SVGEGT. The CDR3 spans 14 residues. Trimming removed 6 bases from V and 0 bases from J, with 10 bases in between. The CDR3 DNA reads TGTGCCAGCAGCACAACCCTGAGCACAGATACGCAGTATTTT. Residues: CASSTTLSTDTQYF.

The chain carries TRBV19 and TRBJ1-2; the match to TRBD1 covers 12 bases. Looked up from germline, CDR1 is LNHDA and CDR2 is SQIVND (reference sequence). The V gene end was trimmed by 6 bases and the J gene end by 4 bases; junction bases not matched to a gene: 15. CDR3 length: 18 residues. CDR3 residues: CASSASGTGGVEAYGYTF. The CDR3 coding sequence is TGTGCCAGTAGCGCTTCGGGGACAGGGGGCGTGGAGGCCTATGGCTACACCTTC.

CDR3 nucleotide sequence: TGTGCCAGCAGGCGACTAAGCGGGGGGGCCCTAGATACGCAGTATTTT. Translated: CASRRLSGGALDTQYF. The V gene is TRBV7-9, the J gene TRBJ2-3, with 10 bases fitting TRBD2. This CDR3 spans 16 amino acids. Losses at the gene ends were 6 bases for V and 5 bases for J; bases not matched to a gene: 11. The V gene's germline CDR1 is SEHNR and CDR2 FQNEAQ (reference sequence).

Only one count was recorded for this clone. The gene calls are TRBV12-3 or TRBV12-4 and TRBJ1-2; D possibly corresponds to TRBD1 (6 bases). This CDR3 is 13 amino acids long. The V gene lost 3 bases and the J gene lost 3 bases, with 8 bases spanning the gap. DNA of the CDR3: TGTGCCAGCAGTTTCAGGGGTGACTATGGCTACACCTTC. This codes for CASSFRGDYGYTF.

The chain employs TRBV27 and TRBJ2-7; D is perhaps TRBD1 (6 bases). CDR1 is MNHEY and CDR2 is SMNVEV in the germline V gene (reference sequence). Trimming removed 3 bases at V and 7 bases at J, with 7 bases between. The CDR3 totals 11 residues. CDR3 coding DNA: TGTGCCAGCAGTTTTGGACAGGAGCAGTACTTC. The encoded protein is CASSFGQEQYF.

V usage is TRBV5-4 and J usage is TRBJ2-7; 8 positions match TRBD1. Trimming at V came to 4 bases and at J to 4 bases, leaving 4 bases not matched to a gene. Germline CDR1 and CDR2: SGHNT and YYREEE (reference sequence). CDR3 length: 13 amino acids. CDR3 coding DNA: TGTGCCAGCAGCAGGACAGGGTGGTACGAGCAGTACTTC. This encodes CASSRTGWYEQYF.

The rearrangement uses TRBV3-1 (or the pseudogene TRBV3-2) and TRBJ1-1, with D maybe TRBD1 (5 bases). The ends were cut back, 3 bases at V and 4 bases at J, with 18 bases in the middle. Germline V CDR1 and CDR2: LGHDT, YNNKEL (reference sequence). This CDR3 has 16 amino acids. The DNA of the CDR3 is TGTGCCAGCAGCCAGGACCGGGGGGTTGTGACCACTGAAGCTTTCTTT. It translates to CASSQDRGVVTTEAFF.

This chain uses TRBV7-2 with TRBJ2-7; tentatively, D is TRBD1 (6 bases). The V end lost 5 bases, the J end lost 1 base, and 15 bases lay between the germline ends. CDR1 is SGHTA, CDR2 FQGNSA, per germline. The CDR3 loop spans 15 amino acids. CDR3 loop: CASSKERGGSYEQYF. DNA for the CDR3: TGTGCCAGCAGCAAAGAGAGAGGGGGTTCCTACGAGCAGTACTTC.

The V gene is TRBV5-1, the J gene TRBJ2-5, with D tentatively TRBD2 (5 bases). Germline CDR1 and CDR2: SGHRS and YFSETQ. This CDR3 has 16 residues. Deletions cut 4 bases from V and 2 bases from J, with 18 bases between. CDR3 amino acids: CASSPMIAGPQETQYF. The CDR3 bases are TGCGCCAGCAGCCCGATGATTGCGGGCCCACAAGAGACCCAGTACTTC. Together with reference TRBV5-1 and TRBJ2-5, the CDR3 gives the full variable domain: KAGVTQTPRYLIKTRGQQVTLSCSPISGHRSVSWYQQTPGQGLQFLFEYFSETQRNKGNFPGRFSGRQFSNSRSEMNVSTLELGDSALYLCASSPMIAGPQETQYFGPGTRLLVL.

The chain joins TRBV6-5 to TRBJ1-2; no definite D call. The CDR3 totals 13 residues. V was trimmed by 6 bases and J by 0 bases, leaving 8 bases between them. Germline loops: CDR1 MNHEY, CDR2 SVGAGI. CDR3 in DNA: TGTGCCAGCAGCTTTAGTTCTAACTATGGCTACACCTTC. Encoded protein: CASSFSSNYGYTF.

This sequence joins TRBV27 and TRBJ1-2, with 9 bases that match TRBD1. The CDR3 length is 15 residues. After removal of 3 bases from V and 10 bases from J, the junction contained 12 bases not matched to a gene. Germline loops: CDR1 MNHEY, CDR2 SMNVEV (reference sequence). The CDR3 nucleotides are TGTGCCAGCAGTTTCTCACAGGGGGCACGTTTCTCCTACACCTTC. It translates to CASSFSQGARFSYTF.

The gene calls are TRBV28 and TRBJ1-2; D not certain. CDR3 length equals 13 residues. The germline gives CDR1 MDHEN, CDR2 SYDVKM. V lost 9 bases and J lost 0, with 11 bases in between. Here the CDR3 DNA reads TGTGCCAGTGTACAGAGAACTAACTATGGCTACACCTTC. Its protein product is CASVQRTNYGYTF.